This TCR beta chain derives from a study of radiotherapy plus CTLA-4 blockade in lung cancer. Study observations and caveats: Tumor-derived TCR clones expanded in blood after radiotherapy plus ipilimumab.

Using immunoSEQ multiplex PCR, the repertoire was profiled, and TCRdb retains in-frame clones only, with some absent. The sample records about 120,000 clones, 85% to 90% being singletons. The ends were cut back, 3 bases at V and 4 bases at J, with 10 bases in the middle. Per the germline V gene, CDR1 is WSHSY and CDR2 is SAAADI. This CDR3 has 14 residues. About this clone itself: Its antigen is currently unknown.

The sequence was collected from a human donor with non-small cell lung cancer that progressed on radiotherapy plus ipilimumab. This chain connects TRBV10-2 to TRBJ2-1; D not resolved. Sequencing was performed on peripheral blood, taken from a patient treated with radiotherapy plus ipilimumab. The CDR3 coding sequence is TGCGCCAGCAGTGAAGGGTATGGATACAATGAGCAGTTCTTC. Translating gives CASSEGYGYNEQFF.